Here is one TCR beta chain with its context. The sample comes from a study of blood T cell repertoires in COVID-19. At the level of the study: Italy, Spain and the United States were the sources of the convalescent and acute COVID-19 samples. T cells, B-cell-depleted T cells, or PBMCs supplied cDNA or gDNA.

The CDR3 sequence is 14 residues long. CDR1 is SEHNR and CDR2 is FQNEAQ in the germline V gene (reference sequence). Trimming removed 0 bases from V and 7 bases from J, with 13 bases in between. Sequencing was performed with immunoSEQ multiplex PCR; in TCRdb, only in-frame clones are kept and a portion is missing. Altogether 70,000 to 90,000 clones are present, about 74% being singletons, with the ten largest covering 2.5% to 3%. The chain carries TRBV7-9 and TRBJ2-7; possible D gene TRBD2, 5 bases. This clonotype was obtained from a human donor with acute or convalescent COVID-19. The donor label of this sample is uncertain. Sequenced material: peripheral blood. This CDR3 reads CASSLAGSGREQYF. The CDR3 nucleotides read TGTGCCAGCAGCTTAGCGGGGAGCGGAAGGGAGCAGTACTTC.